Listed below are T cell receptor beta chains from one sample, sequenced in a study of blood T cells in healthy people across ages. One entry per CDR3 protein, called by TCRdb with MiXCR from the 5' RACE reads. The sample carries roughly 1.9 million distinct CDR3 sequences, about 39% recorded once. The specimen sequenced was blood. These receptors came from a human donor in good health. Each CDR3 is given with its conserved first and last residue. The D gene is left open where the match is weak. Clone size is shown for a subset of rows, as once, few, many or a class of expanded clone.

j_call v_call d_call clone_size cdr3_aa cdr3_nt
TRBJ2-3 TRBV20-1 NA NA CSATIGNSGESTQYF TGCAGTGCCACAATAGGGAATTCAGGGGAAAGTACGCAGTATTTT
TRBJ2-1 TRBV24-1 NA few CATSDYLGHEQFF TGTGCCACCAGTGATTATTTAGGGCATGAGCAGTTCTTC
TRBJ2-3 TRBV7-9 TRBD1 few CASSYEWTGGLDTQYF TGTGCCAGCAGCTACGAATGGACAGGGGGCTTAGATACGCAGTATTTT
TRBJ2-4 TRBV12-3/TRBV12-4 NA NA CTSSLASGDIQYF TGTACCAGCAGTTTAGCGTCAGGGGACATTCAGTACTTC
TRBJ1-2 TRBV6-5 NA NA CASSYYNYGYTF TGTGCCAGCAGTTATTATAACTATGGCTACACCTTC
TRBJ1-2 TRBV27 NA NA CASSTGYTF TGTGCCAGCAGTACGGGATACACCTTC
TRBJ2-6 TRBV2 NA NA CASSEAGGTPSGANVLTF TGTGCCAGCAGTGAAGCGGGGGGTACACCCTCTGGGGCCAACGTCCTGACTTTC
TRBJ2-7 TRBV7-2 NA once CASSTYPRQTYEQYF TGTGCCAGCAGCACATATCCGAGACAAACCTACGAGCAGTACTTC
TRBJ2-7 TRBV5-1 NA few CASSLSPGTRIYEQYF TGCGCCAGCAGCCTTTCTCCCGGGACCCGAATCTACGAGCAGTACTTC
TRBJ2-3 TRBV18 NA few CASSPRWDTQYF TGTGCCAGCTCACCGAGATGGGATACGCAGTATTTT
TRBJ1-2 TRBV3-1 TRBD1 NA CASSQGTGPNLWYGYTF TGTGCCAGCAGCCAAGGGACAGGTCCCAACCTATGGTATGGCTACACCTTC
TRBJ2-3 TRBV7-3 TRBD2 NA CASSGWAGGESTSTDTQYF TGTGCCAGCAGCGGCTGGGCCGGGGGGGAATCTACTAGCACAGATACGCAGTATTTT
TRBJ1-6 TRBV16 NA once CASSPRAHSPLHF TGTGCCAGCAGCCCTCGAGCACACTCACCCCTCCACTTT
TRBJ2-3 TRBV7-2 TRBD2 NA CASSLRDYSFADTQYF TGTGCCAGCAGCTTACGGGACTATAGCTTTGCAGATACGCAGTATTTT
TRBJ2-7 TRBV7-2 NA NA CASSLAVLRGEQYF TGTGCCAGCAGCTTAGCCGTTCTCCGGGGCGAGCAGTACTTC
TRBJ2-7 TRBV27 NA NA CASSLTADSVKGQYF TGTGCCAGCAGCCTCACGGCAGACTCCGTTAAGGGGCAGTACTTC
TRBJ2-3 TRBV5-6 TRBD2 NA CASSHYRRTSGGTDTQYF TGTGCCAGCAGCCACTATCGGAGGACTAGCGGGGGCACAGATACGCAGTATTTT
TRBJ2-7 TRBV20-1 TRBD1 few CSARPTGVEQYF TGCAGTGCTAGACCCACAGGGGTCGAGCAGTACTTC
TRBJ1-2 TRBV7-9 NA many CASSYTNYGYTF TGTGCCAGCAGTTACACCAACTATGGCTACACCTTC
TRBJ2-7 TRBV7-7 TRBD1 NA CASGLGQGAPYQQYF TGTGCTAGCGGCTTAGGGCAGGGGGCTCCCTACCAGCAGTACTTC
TRBJ1-6 TRBV20-1 NA few CSWGGNSPLHF TGCAGCTGGGGTGGAAATTCACCCCTCCACTTT
TRBJ2-5 TRBV6-1 NA once CASSEYLWYF TGTGCCAGCAGTGAATATCTATGGTACTTC
TRBJ2-3 TRBV25-1 TRBD2 NA CASSFASGAPDTQYF TGTGCCAGCAGTTTCGCTAGCGGGGCCCCAGATACGCAGTATTTT
TRBJ2-7 TRBV5-5 NA NA CASSSTGSLSYEQYF TGTGCCAGCAGCTCCACAGGGTCCCTCTCCTACGAGCAGTACTTC
TRBJ1-6 TRBV28 NA NA CASIQGSYNSPLHF TGTGCCAGCATACAGGGCTCCTATAATTCACCCCTCCACTTT
TRBJ2-1 TRBV7-2 TRBD2 NA CASQTSGGARDEQFF TGTGCCAGCCAGACTAGCGGGGGGGCTAGAGATGAGCAGTTCTTC
TRBJ2-3 TRBV7-2 NA NA CASSLDWADTQYF TGTGCCAGCAGCTTAGATTGGGCGGATACGCAGTATTTT
TRBJ1-4 TRBV4-2 NA NA CASSQEFRPGVGAEKLFF TGTGCCAGCAGCCAAGAGTTTAGGCCGGGAGTTGGGGCTGAAAAACTGTTTTTT
TRBJ1-5 TRBV4-1 NA NA CASSQDTPFGNQPQHF TGCGCCAGCAGCCAAGATACGCCATTTGGCAATCAGCCCCAGCATTTT
TRBJ1-5 TRBV28 TRBD1 NA CASSTRTGEISSNQPQHF TGTGCCAGCAGTACCCGGACAGGGGAGATAAGTAGCAATCAGCCCCAGCATTTT
TRBJ1-2 TRBV29-1 NA NA CSDLDPEGGYGYTF TGCAGCGATCTAGACCCGGAGGGTGGCTATGGCTACACCTTC
TRBJ2-1 TRBV7-6 NA once CASSDDGNEQFF TGTGCCAGCAGCGACGACGGCAATGAGCAGTTCTTC
TRBJ2-1 TRBV7-6 NA NA CASSFLAVRGSYNEQFF TGTGCCAGCAGCTTCCTCGCAGTGAGGGGATCCTACAATGAGCAGTTCTTC